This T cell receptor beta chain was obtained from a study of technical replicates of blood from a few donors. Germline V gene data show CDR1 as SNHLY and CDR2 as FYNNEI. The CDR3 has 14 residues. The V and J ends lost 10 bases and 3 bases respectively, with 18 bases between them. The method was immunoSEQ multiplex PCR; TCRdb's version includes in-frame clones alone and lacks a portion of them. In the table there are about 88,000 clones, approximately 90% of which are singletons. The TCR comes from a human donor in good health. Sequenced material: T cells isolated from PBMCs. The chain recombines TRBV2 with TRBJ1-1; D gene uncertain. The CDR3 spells CAISPLNGDTEAFF. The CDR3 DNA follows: TGTGCCATCTCACCACTGAACGGTGACACTGAAGCTTTCTTT.